The 26 T cell receptor beta chains presented below share a single source sample, sequenced in a study of T cells after yellow fever vaccination. TCRdb analysed the 5' RACE reads with MiXCR anew, one entry per CDR3 protein. The repertoire holds approximately 93,000 distinct CDR3 sequences, with around 5.8% as singletons. Specimen: CD8+ T cells sorted from PBMCs, collected 10 days after the yellow fever booster vaccination. Every receptor here comes from a man aged 18 to 30 who received the YFV17D yellow fever vaccine.

In its sample, this clonotype was seen a few times. The gene calls are TRBV11-2 and TRBJ2-7; TRBD2 matches at 8 bases. CDR1 SGHAT and CDR2 FQNNGV come from the germline V gene. The CDR3 runs to 14 residues. V was pared by 5 bases and J by 3 bases, with 6 bases of the junction left unmatched. The CDR3 DNA is TGTGCCAGCAGCGTCGGACTAGCTCGCTACGAGCAGTACTTC. The encoded protein is CASSVGLARYEQYF.

This clonotype was found a few times. The J gene is TRBJ2-4, the V gene TRBV4-1, with D perhaps matching TRBD1 (6 bases). The CDR3 has 16 residues. V gave up 1 base and J gave up 4 bases, with 14 bases separating them. Germline V CDR1 and CDR2: MGHRA, YSYEKL. The DNA of the CDR3 is TGCGCCAGCAGCCAAGTAACAGTCACAGGGAAAAACATTCAGTACTTC. It specifies CASSQVTVTGKNIQYF.

The chain carries TRBV4-3 and TRBJ2-7; weak D call: TRBD2 (6 bases). Germline assignment: CDR1 LGHNA and CDR2 YSLEER. The CDR3 extends over 14 amino acids. V lost 3 bases, J lost 0 bases, and 9 bases lay in between. The CDR3 loop is CASSQRGASYEQYF. CDR3 DNA sequence: TGCGCCAGCAGCCAGCGGGGCGCCTCCTACGAGCAGTACTTC.

Only a few counts were recorded for this clonotype. The chain employs TRBV20-1 and TRBJ2-1, with 8 nucleotides matching TRBD2. The CDR3 covers 14 residues. Germline assignment: CDR1 DFQATT and CDR2 SNEGSKA (reference sequence). J was trimmed by 8 bases and V by 6 bases; bases with no gene match: 12. The CDR3 protein is CSAPHPGGPYEQFF. The DNA for the CDR3 is TGCAGTGCCCCCCATCCGGGGGGGCCCTATGAGCAGTTCTTC.

Only a few counts were recorded for this clonotype. V and J are TRBV7-3 and TRBJ2-1; D may be TRBD1 or TRBD2 (5 bases each). The length of the CDR3 is 16 residues. With 5 bases removed from V and 5 bases from J, the gap between germline ends came to 19 bases. Germline V gives CDR1 SGHTA, CDR2 FQGTGA. This CDR3 reads CASSQGPSPSNNEQFF. DNA for the CDR3: TGTGCCAGCAGCCAGGGCCCTAGCCCTTCCAACAATGAGCAGTTCTTC.

This clonotype was counted only a few times. The CDR3 nucleotides read TGTGCCAGCAGTTCTAGACCGTCCATTCAGTACTTC. It codes for CASSSRPSIQYF. V usage is TRBV5-6 and J usage is TRBJ2-4, with no clear D. The CDR3 sequence is 12 residues long. The V gene lost 5 bases and the J gene lost 9 bases, with 12 bases spanning the gap. Germline V gene data show CDR1 as SGHDT and CDR2 as YYEEEE.

The chain links TRBV7-8 to TRBJ2-3; D is unresolved. Germline V gene data show CDR1 as SGHVS and CDR2 as FQNEAQ. There are 12 residues in the CDR3. Trimming pared 5 bases from V and 5 bases from J, leaving 8 bases between. The CDR3 here is CASSQNLDTQYF. The CDR3 region has the DNA TGTGCCAGCAGCCAAAACTTAGATACGCAGTATTTT.

This clonotype was observed at least ten times. This chain links TRBV4-3 with TRBJ2-7; D ambiguous. The germline V gene has CDR1 LGHNA and CDR2 YSLEER. The CDR3 covers 14 residues. V lost 0 bases and J lost 3, with 9 bases in between. The DNA for the CDR3 is TGCGCCAGCAGCCAAGAAGGACGTGACTACGAGCAGTACTTC. This codes for CASSQEGRDYEQYF.

This clonotype was counted between two and nine times. CDR3 in amino acids: CASSLRENEQFF. The CDR3 region has the DNA TGTGCCAGCAGCTTAAGGGAAAATGAGCAGTTCTTC. The chain combines TRBV11-1 with TRBJ2-1; no clear D. The length of the CDR3 is 12 residues. Germline CDR1 reads SGHAT; CDR2 reads FQDESV (reference sequence). Trimming stripped 2 bases from V and 7 bases from J, with 6 bases between.

The V and J genes are TRBV27 and TRBJ2-7; 9 bases map to TRBD1. Germline-derived CDR1 and CDR2 are MNHEY and SMNVEV (reference sequence). This CDR3 is 15 amino acids long. The trim removed 2 bases at V and 2 bases at J, leaving 4 bases unmatched. The CDR3 DNA follows: TGTGCCAGCAGTTTACGGGACAGGGTCACCTACGAGCAGTACTTC. Protein: CASSLRDRVTYEQYF.

This clonotype was picked up a small number of times. The chain links TRBV7-2 to TRBJ2-7; D is uncertain. Germline CDR1 reads SGHTA; CDR2 reads FQGNSA. Trimming stripped 5 bases from V and 2 bases from J, with 7 bases between. The CDR3 has 12 residues. The CDR3 DNA sequence: TGTGCCAGCAGCGAGCAAGCCTACGAGCAGTACTTC. This gives the protein CASSEQAYEQYF.

The table lists this clonotype with many counts. This chain connects TRBV12-3 or TRBV12-4 to TRBJ2-1; D not certain. This CDR3 has 12 amino acids. The germline V and J ends were trimmed by 8 bases and 6 bases, with 11 bases remaining between them. CDR3 DNA: TGTGCCAGCCAACCGGACGCCAATGAGCAGTTCTTC. Amino acids: CASQPDANEQFF.

This clonotype was seen only a few times. The V gene is TRBV6-2 or TRBV6-3, the J gene TRBJ1-1; D call uncertain. The germline V gene has CDR1 MNHEY and CDR2 SVGEGT. The CDR3 is 16 residues long. Between the trimmed V and J ends, which lost 1 base and 0 bases, there was a span of 12 bases. The DNA of the CDR3 is TGTGCCAGCAGTTACTTACGCTCGTACATGAACACTGAAGCTTTCTTT. Protein product: CASSYLRSYMNTEAFF.

Many counts were recorded for this clonotype. V gene TRBV7-6 combines with J gene TRBJ2-5; TRBD2 matches at 7 bases. The CDR3 spans 13 residues. Trimming removed 3 bases from V and 5 bases from J; junction bases left unmatched: 3. The germline gives CDR1 SGHVS, CDR2 FNYEAQ. CDR3 nucleotides: TGTGCCAGCAGCTTTGAGGGAGGGGAGACCCAGTACTTC. Encoded protein: CASSFEGGETQYF. Full variable domain (remainder filled in from reference TRBV7-6 and TRBJ2-5): GAGVSQSPRYKVTKRGQDVALRCDPISGHVSLYWYRQALGQGPEFLTYFNYEAQQDKSGLPNDRFSAERPEGSISTLTIQRTEQRDSAMYRCASSFEGGETQYFGPGTRLLVL.

This clonotype has more than one count but fewer than ten. This chain uses TRBV6-1 with TRBJ2-7; maybe TRBD1 (6 bases). The CDR3 spans 16 residues. CDR1 is MNHNS, CDR2 SASEGT, per germline. Trimming cost V 6 bases and J 2 bases, with 20 bases left between them. CDR3 sequence (DNA): TGTGCCAGCAGCGAAATTGGGGCAGGGGTCCCCTACGAGCAGTACGTC. It encodes CASSEIGAGVPYEQYV.

This clonotype was observed a handful of times. The gene calls are TRBV5-5 and TRBJ2-7, with a tentative D call TRBD2 (7 bases). V was cut by 2 bases and J by 7 bases, with 16 bases left in between. CDR1 and CDR2 (germline): SGHKS, YYEKEE (reference sequence). This CDR3 comprises 14 residues. CDR3 DNA: TGTGCCAGCAGCTTCTGGGGGGGCGCGGGTGAGCAGTACGTC. Its protein is CASSFWGGAGEQYV.

The table lists this clonotype with a few counts. This rearrangement joins TRBV4-3 to TRBJ1-1, with a possible D match to TRBD1 (5 bases). Trimming removed 0 bases from V and 3 bases from J, with 11 bases in between. Germline CDR1 and CDR2: LGHNA and YSLEER. The CDR3 runs to 15 residues. For the CDR3, the DNA is TGCGCCAGCAGCCAAGATGACAGCAGGTACACTGAAGCTTTCTTT. This encodes CASSQDDSRYTEAFF.

The J gene is TRBJ2-1, the V gene TRBV9; D may correspond to TRBD1 or TRBD2 (5 bases each). Germline CDR1 SGDLS, CDR2 YYNGEE. V was cut by 1 base and J by 8 bases, with 19 bases left in between. This CDR3 is built from 16 residues. The CDR3 reads CASSVLPGEGLYEQFF. The CDR3 nucleotides read TGTGCCAGCAGCGTACTACCCGGAGAGGGGTTGTATGAGCAGTTCTTC.

V gene TRBV29-1 combines with J gene TRBJ2-7; TRBD1 matches 7 bases. CDR3 size: 15 residues. Unmatched junction bases numbered 12, after V lost 3 bases and J lost 4 bases. Germline lookup yields CDR1 SQVTM and CDR2 ANQGSEA. In DNA, the CDR3 is TGCAGCGTTGAGAGAAGGGACAGAGGGGCTTACGAGCAGTACTTC. Protein sequence: CSVERRDRGAYEQYF.

The chain joins TRBV5-1 to TRBJ1-1; D is uncertain. V lost 5 bases, J lost 1 base, and 9 bases lay in between. The CDR3 spans 13 residues. CDR1 is SGHRS, CDR2 YFSETQ, per germline. The chain's CDR3 is CASRPTANTEAFF. CDR3 bases: TGCGCCAGCAGACCTACAGCGAACACTGAAGCTTTCTTT.

This clonotype was detected a few times. The chain carries TRBV28 and TRBJ2-2, with 9 bases that match TRBD1. The CDR3 length is 16 residues. The germline CDR1 and CDR2 sequences are MDHEN and SYDVKM. The junction had 11 bases not matched to a gene; V was cut back by 5 bases and J by 7 bases. Here the CDR3 DNA reads TGTGCCAGCAGTGCCCGGGACAGGGTCTCGGTCGGGGAGCTGTTTTTT. Translation gives CASSARDRVSVGELFF. Combining the CDR3 with reference TRBV28 and TRBJ2-2 gives the whole variable domain DVKVTQSSRYLVKRTGEKVFLECVQDMDHENMFWYRQDPGLGLRLIYFSYDVKMKEKGDIPEGYSVSREKKERFSLILESASTNQTSMYLCASSARDRVSVGELFFGEGSRLTVL.

This clonotype was seen only a few times. V usage is TRBV30 and J usage is TRBJ2-1; possible D gene TRBD2, 7 bases. The V end was cut by 1 base, the J end by 4 bases, with 14 bases between. Germline CDR1 reads GTSNPN; CDR2 reads SVGIG (reference sequence). This CDR3 is 15 amino acids long. CDR3 sequence (DNA): TGTGCCTGGAGTGGACTGGGGGGGCAATACAATGAGCAGTTCTTC. Its translation: CAWSGLGGQYNEQFF. Drawing the rest from reference TRBV30 and TRBJ2-1, the complete variable domain is SQTIHQWPATLVQPVGSPLSLECTVEGTSNPNLYWYRQAAGRGLQLLFYSVGIGQISSEVPQNLSASRPQDRQFILSSKKLLLSDSGFYLCAWSGLGGQYNEQFFGPGTRLTVL.

This clonotype was picked up a small number of times. This rearrangement joins TRBV27 to TRBJ2-2; D gene ambiguous. Germline V gives CDR1 MNHEY, CDR2 SMNVEV (reference sequence). The V gene lost 1 base and the J gene lost 6 bases, with 15 bases spanning the gap. CDR3 length: 16 amino acids. CDR3 region: CASSLYATPRAGELFF. The CDR3 DNA follows: TGTGCCAGCAGTTTATATGCGACACCACGTGCCGGGGAGCTGTTTTTT.

This clonotype was seen ten or more times. The J gene is TRBJ2-7, the V gene TRBV7-8; D is possibly TRBD1 (5 bases). Germline V CDR1 and CDR2: SGHVS, FQNEAQ. V was shortened by 1 base and J by 5 bases, with 6 bases between the two germline ends. CDR3 length: 12 residues. CDR3 region: CASSLEGNEQYV. In DNA form, the CDR3 reads TGTGCCAGCAGCTTAGAGGGGAACGAGCAGTACGTC.

The table lists this clonotype with many counts. The chain joins TRBV12-3 or TRBV12-4 to TRBJ2-5; D not resolved. This CDR3 has 15 amino acids. Trimming took 6 bases from V and 5 from J, leaving 19 bases between them. CDR3 amino acids: CASSPSTPLPETQYF. The CDR3 DNA reads TGTGCCAGCAGCCCCTCGACCCCCCTGCCGGAGACCCAGTACTTC.

The table lists this clonotype with a few counts. The genes are TRBV25-1 and TRBJ1-5, with D possibly matching TRBD1 (6 bases). The CDR3 extends over 16 amino acids. From germline, CDR1 is MGHDK and CDR2 SYGVNS. Trimming pared 4 bases from V and 1 base from J, leaving 14 bases between. CDR3: CASSGPQGESNQPQHF. CDR3 nucleotides: TGTGCCAGCAGTGGGCCACAGGGCGAGAGCAATCAGCCCCAGCATTTT.